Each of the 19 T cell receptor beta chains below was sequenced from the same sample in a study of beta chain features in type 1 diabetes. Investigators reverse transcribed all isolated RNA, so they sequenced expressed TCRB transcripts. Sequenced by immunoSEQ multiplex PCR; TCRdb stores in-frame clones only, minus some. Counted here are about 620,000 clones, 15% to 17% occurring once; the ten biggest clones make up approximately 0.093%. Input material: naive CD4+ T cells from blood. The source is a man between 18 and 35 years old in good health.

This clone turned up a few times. The CDR3, as DNA: TGTGCCAGCACCAGCGGACGGCGCATGAACACTGAAGCTTTCTTT. Translation gives CASTSGRRMNTEAFF. V and J are TRBV28 and TRBJ1-1; D unclear. The germline CDR1 and CDR2 sequences are MDHEN and SYDVKM. Between the trimmed V and J ends, which lost 7 bases and 0 bases, there was a span of 15 bases. The CDR3 length is 15 residues.

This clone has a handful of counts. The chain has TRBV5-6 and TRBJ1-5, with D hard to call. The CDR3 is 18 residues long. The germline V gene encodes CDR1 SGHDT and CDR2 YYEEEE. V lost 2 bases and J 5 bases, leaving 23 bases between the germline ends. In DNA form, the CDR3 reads TGTGCCAGCAGCTTTTCTCTCCTGAGGACGAGCCCCTATCAGCCCCAGCATTTT. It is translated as CASSFSLLRTSPYQPQHF.

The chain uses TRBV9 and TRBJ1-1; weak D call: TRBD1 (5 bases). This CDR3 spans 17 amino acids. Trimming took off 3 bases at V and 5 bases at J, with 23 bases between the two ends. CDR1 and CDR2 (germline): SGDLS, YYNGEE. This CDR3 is CASSADPFSRVGTEAFF. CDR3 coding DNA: TGTGCCAGCAGCGCCGACCCCTTCTCCAGGGTGGGAACTGAAGCTTTCTTT. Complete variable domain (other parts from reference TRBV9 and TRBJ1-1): DSGVTQTPKHLITATGQRVTLRCSPRSGDLSVYWYQQSLDQGLQFLIQYYNGEERAKGNILERFSAQQFPDLHSELNLSSLELGDSALYFCASSADPFSRVGTEAFFGQGTRLTVV.

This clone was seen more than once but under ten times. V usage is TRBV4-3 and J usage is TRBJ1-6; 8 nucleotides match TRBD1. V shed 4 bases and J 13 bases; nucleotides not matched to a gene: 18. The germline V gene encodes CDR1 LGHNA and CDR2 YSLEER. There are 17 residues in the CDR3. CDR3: CASSLASDRAAASPLHF. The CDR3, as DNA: TGCGCCAGCAGCCTAGCGTCGGACAGGGCCGCAGCCTCGCCCCTCCACTTT.

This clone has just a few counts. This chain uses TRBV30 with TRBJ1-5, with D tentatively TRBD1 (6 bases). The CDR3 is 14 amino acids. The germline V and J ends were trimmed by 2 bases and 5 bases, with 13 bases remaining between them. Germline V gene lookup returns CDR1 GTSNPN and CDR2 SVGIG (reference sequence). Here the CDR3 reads CAWSLDRAYQPQHF. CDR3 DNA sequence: TGTGCCTGGAGTTTGGACAGAGCTTATCAGCCCCAGCATTTT. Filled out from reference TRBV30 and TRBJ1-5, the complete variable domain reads SQTIHQWPATLVQPVGSPLSLECTVEGTSNPNLYWYRQAAGRGLQLLFYSVGIGQISSEVPQNLSASRPQDRQFILSSKKLLLSDSGFYLCAWSLDRAYQPQHFGDGTRLSIL.

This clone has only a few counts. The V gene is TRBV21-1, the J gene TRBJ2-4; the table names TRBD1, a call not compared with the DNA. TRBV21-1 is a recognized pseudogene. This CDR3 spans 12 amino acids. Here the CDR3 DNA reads TGTGCCAGCAGCAAACGAGGGGGCCTTCAGTACTTC. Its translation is CASSKRGGLQYF.

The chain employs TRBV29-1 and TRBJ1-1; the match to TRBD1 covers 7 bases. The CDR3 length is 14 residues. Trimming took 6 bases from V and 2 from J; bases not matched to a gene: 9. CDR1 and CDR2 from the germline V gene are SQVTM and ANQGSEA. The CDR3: CSVTRTGLNTEAFF. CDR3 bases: TGCAGCGTCACCCGGACAGGACTAAACACTGAAGCTTTCTTT.

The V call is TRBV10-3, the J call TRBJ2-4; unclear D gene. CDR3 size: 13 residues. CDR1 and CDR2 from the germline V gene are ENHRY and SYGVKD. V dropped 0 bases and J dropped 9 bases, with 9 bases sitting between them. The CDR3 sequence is CAISESANGIQYF. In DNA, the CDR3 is TGTGCCATCAGTGAGTCGGCCAACGGCATTCAGTACTTC.

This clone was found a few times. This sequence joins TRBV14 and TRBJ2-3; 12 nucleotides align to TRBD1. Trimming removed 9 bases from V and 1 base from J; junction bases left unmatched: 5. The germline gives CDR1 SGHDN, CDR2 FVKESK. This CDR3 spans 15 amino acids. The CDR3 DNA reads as TGTGCCAGTCAGGGACAGGGGGCTGGCACAGATACGCAGTATTTT. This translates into CASQGQGAGTDTQYF.

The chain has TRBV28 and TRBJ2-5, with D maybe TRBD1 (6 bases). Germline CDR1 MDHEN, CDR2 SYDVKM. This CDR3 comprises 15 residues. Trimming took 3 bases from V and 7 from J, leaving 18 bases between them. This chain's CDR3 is CASSLKSGVTATQYF. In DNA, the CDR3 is TGTGCCAGCAGTTTGAAGTCAGGGGTTACGGCGACCCAGTACTTC.

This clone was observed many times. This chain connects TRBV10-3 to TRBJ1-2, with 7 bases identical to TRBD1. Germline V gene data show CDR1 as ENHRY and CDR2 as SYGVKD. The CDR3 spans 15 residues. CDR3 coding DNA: TGTGCATTATCCTCGCGGACAGGAAGAACCTATGGCTACACCTTC. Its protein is CALSSRTGRTYGYTF.

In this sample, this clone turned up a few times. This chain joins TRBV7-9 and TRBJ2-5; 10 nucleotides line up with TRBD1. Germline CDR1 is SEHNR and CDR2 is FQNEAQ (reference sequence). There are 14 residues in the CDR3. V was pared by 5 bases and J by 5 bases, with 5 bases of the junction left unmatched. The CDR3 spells CASSRDRGGETQYF. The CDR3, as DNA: TGTGCCAGCAGCCGGGACAGGGGAGGGGAGACCCAGTACTTC.

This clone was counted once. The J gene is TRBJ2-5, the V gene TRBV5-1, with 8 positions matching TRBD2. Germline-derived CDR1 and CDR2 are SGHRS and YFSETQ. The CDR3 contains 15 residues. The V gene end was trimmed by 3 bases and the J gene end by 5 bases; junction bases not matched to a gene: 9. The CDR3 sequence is CASSSAERGWETQYF. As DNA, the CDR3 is TGCGCCAGCAGCTCAGCCGAGCGGGGGTGGGAGACCCAGTACTTC.

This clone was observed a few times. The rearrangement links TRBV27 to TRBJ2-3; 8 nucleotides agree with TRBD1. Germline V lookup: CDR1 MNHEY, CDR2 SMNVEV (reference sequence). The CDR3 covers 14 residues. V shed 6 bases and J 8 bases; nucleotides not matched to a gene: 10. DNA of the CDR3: TGTGCCAGCAGCTCCGACAGGGGTTTCGGTACGCAGTATTTT. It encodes CASSSDRGFGTQYF.

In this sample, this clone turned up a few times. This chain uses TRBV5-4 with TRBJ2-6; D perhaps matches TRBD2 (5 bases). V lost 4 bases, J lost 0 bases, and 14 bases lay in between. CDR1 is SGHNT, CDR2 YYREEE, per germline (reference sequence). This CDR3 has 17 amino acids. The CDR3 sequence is CASSQEGGVSGANVLTF. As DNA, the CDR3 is TGTGCCAGCAGCCAAGAAGGAGGAGTCTCTGGGGCCAACGTCCTGACTTTC.

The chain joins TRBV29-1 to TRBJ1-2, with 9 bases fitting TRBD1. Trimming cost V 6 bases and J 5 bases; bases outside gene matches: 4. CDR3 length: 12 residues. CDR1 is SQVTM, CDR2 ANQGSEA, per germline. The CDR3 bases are TGCAGCGTCCCGGGGACAGGGTATGGCTACACCTTC. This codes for CSVPGTGYGYTF.

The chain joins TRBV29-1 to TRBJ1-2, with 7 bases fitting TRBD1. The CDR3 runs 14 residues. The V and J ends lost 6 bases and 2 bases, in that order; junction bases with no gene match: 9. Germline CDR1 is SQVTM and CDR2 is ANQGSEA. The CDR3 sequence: CSVTPGTVNYGYTF. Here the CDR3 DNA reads TGCAGCGTGACCCCCGGGACAGTGAACTATGGCTACACCTTC.

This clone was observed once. CDR3 DNA sequence: TGTGCCAGCAGCGTATTCGGTCGGGAGACCCAGTACTTC. This sequence encodes CASSVFGRETQYF. V usage is TRBV9 and J usage is TRBJ2-5; D is undetermined. The CDR3 length is 13 residues. Trimming shortened V by 1 base and J by 5 bases, and 9 bases separated the two germline ends. Germline lookup yields CDR1 SGDLS and CDR2 YYNGEE.

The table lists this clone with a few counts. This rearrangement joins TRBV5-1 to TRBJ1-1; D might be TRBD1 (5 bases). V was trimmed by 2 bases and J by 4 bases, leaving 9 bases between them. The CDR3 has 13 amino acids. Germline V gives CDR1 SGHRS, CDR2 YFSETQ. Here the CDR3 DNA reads TGCGCCAGCAGCTTTGAGGGGCGCACTGAAGCTTTCTTT. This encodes CASSFEGRTEAFF. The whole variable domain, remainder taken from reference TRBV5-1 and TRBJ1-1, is KAGVTQTPRYLIKTRGQQVTLSCSPISGHRSVSWYQQTPGQGLQFLFEYFSETQRNKGNFPGRFSGRQFSNSRSEMNVSTLELGDSALYLCASSFEGRTEAFFGQGTRLTVV.